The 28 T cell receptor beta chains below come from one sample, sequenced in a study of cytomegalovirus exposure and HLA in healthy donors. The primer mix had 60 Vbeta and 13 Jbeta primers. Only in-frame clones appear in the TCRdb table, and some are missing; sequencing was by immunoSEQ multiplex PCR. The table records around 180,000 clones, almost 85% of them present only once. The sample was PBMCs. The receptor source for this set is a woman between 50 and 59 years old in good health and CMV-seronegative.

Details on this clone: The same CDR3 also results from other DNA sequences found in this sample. In nucleotides, the CDR3 is TGTGCCAGCAGCGTAGGGACAGGGGGCTCCTACAATGAGCAGTTCTTC. Translating it yields CASSVGTGGSYNEQFF. The chain recombines TRBV9 with TRBJ2-1; 10 bases align to TRBD1. This CDR3 spans 16 amino acids. V shed 0 bases and J 0 bases; nucleotides not matched to a gene: 0. Germline CDR1 SGDLS, CDR2 YYNGEE.

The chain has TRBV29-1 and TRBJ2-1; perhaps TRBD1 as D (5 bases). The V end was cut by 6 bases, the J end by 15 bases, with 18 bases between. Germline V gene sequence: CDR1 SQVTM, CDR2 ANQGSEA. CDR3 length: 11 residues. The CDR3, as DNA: TGCAGCGTCGGATGGGGCCTGGATGGGTTCTTC. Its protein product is CSVGWGLDGFF.

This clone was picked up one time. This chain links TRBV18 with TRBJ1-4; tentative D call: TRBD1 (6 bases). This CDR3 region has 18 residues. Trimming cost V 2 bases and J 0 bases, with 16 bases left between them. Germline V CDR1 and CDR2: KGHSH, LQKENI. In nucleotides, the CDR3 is TGTGCCAGCTCACCATTAGCAGGGGTGGCAGCAACTAATGAAAAACTGTTTTTT. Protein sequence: CASSPLAGVAATNEKLFF.

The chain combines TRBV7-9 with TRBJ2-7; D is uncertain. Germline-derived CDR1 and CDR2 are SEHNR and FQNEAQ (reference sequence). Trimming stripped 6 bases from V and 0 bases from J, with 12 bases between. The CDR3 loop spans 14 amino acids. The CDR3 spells CASSESVFSYEQYF. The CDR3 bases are TGTGCCAGCAGTGAGAGCGTTTTCTCCTACGAGCAGTACTTC.

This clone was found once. The DNA of the CDR3 is TGCGCCAGCAGCCAGGCCACAGGGATAGGCTACACCTTC. It is translated as CASSQATGIGYTF. J is TRBJ1-2 and V is TRBV4-3, with D possibly matching TRBD1 (6 bases). Germline V lookup: CDR1 LGHNA, CDR2 YSLEER. The CDR3 totals 13 residues. Between the trimmed V and J ends, which lost 3 bases and 8 bases, there was a span of 13 bases.

The CDR3 region is CASSPWDRDTYEQYF. The CDR3 coding sequence is TGTGCCAGCTCACCCTGGGACAGGGATACTTACGAGCAGTACTTC. The rearrangement links TRBV18 to TRBJ2-7, with 9 bases matching TRBD1. The CDR3 runs to 15 residues. J was trimmed by 4 bases and V by 3 bases; bases with no gene match: 7. Germline V gene data show CDR1 as KGHSH and CDR2 as LQKENI.

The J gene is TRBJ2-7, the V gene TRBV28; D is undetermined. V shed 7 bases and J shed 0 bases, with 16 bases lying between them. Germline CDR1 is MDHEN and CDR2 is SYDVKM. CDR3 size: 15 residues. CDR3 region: CASTPTDASSYEQYF. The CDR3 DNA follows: TGTGCCAGCACCCCGACTGACGCTAGCTCCTACGAGCAGTACTTC.

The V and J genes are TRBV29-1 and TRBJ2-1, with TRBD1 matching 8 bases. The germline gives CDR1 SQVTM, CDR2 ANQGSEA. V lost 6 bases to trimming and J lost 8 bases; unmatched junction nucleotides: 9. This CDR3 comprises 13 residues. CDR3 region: CSVDRAWGDEQFF. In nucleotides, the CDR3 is TGCAGCGTGGACAGGGCTTGGGGTGATGAGCAGTTCTTC.

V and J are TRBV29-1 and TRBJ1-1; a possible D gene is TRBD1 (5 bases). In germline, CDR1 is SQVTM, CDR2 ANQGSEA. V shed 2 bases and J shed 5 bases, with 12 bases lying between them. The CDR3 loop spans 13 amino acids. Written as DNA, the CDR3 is TGCAGCGTTGAATCGGGGGTTAGGACTGAAGCTTTCTTT. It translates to CSVESGVRTEAFF. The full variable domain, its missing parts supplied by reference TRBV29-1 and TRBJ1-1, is SAVISQKPSRDICQRGTSLTIQCQVDSQVTMMFWYRQQPGQSLTLIATANQGSEATYESGFVIDKFPISRPNLTFSTLTVSNMSPEDSSIYLCSVESGVRTEAFFGQGTRLTVV.

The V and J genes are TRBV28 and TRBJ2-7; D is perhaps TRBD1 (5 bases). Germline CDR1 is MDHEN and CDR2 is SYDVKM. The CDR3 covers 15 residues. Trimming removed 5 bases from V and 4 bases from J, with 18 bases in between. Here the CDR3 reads CASSLTTTGVYEQYF. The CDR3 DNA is TGTGCCAGCAGTCTTACTACCACAGGAGTTTACGAGCAGTACTTC.

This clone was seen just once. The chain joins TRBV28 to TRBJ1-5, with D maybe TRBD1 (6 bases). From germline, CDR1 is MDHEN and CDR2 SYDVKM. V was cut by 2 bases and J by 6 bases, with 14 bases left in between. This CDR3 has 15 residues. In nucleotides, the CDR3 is TGTGCCAGCAGTTTAGGTCAGGGGAGCGGTCAGCCCCAGCATTTT. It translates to CASSLGQGSGQPQHF.

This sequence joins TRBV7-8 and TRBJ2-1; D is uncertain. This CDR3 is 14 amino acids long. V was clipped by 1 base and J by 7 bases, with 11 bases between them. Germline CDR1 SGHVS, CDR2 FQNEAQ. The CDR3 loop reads CASSLVSAANEQFF. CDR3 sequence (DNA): TGTGCCAGCAGCTTAGTTAGTGCGGCAAATGAGCAGTTCTTC.

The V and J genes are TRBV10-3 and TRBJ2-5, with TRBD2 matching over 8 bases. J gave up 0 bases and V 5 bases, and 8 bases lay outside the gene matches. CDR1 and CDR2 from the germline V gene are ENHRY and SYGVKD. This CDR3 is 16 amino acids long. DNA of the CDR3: TGTGCCATCAGTTTCGGGAGGGGGGGGTACCAAGAGACCCAGTACTTC. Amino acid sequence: CAISFGRGGYQETQYF.

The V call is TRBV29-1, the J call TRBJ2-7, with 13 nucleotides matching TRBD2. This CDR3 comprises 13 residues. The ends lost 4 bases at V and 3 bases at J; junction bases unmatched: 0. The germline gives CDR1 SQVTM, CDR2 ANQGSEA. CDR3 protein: CSVGTSGGYEQYF. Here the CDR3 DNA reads TGCAGCGTTGGGACTAGCGGGGGCTACGAGCAGTACTTC.

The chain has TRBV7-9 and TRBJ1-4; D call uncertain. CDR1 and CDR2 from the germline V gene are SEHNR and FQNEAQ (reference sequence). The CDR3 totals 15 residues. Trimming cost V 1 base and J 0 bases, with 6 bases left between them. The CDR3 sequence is CASSLGVATNEKLFF. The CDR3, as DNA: TGTGCCAGCAGCTTAGGAGTTGCAACTAATGAAAAACTGTTTTTT.

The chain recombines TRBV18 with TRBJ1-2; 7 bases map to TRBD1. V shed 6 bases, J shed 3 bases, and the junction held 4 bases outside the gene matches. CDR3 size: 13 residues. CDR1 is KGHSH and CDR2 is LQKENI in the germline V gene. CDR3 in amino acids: CASSAGTDYGYTF. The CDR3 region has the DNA TGTGCCAGCTCGGCCGGGACAGACTATGGCTACACCTTC.

CDR3 region: CASRRTGTGTEKLFF. The CDR3, as DNA: TGTGCCAGCAGACGAACCGGGACAGGGACTGAAAAACTGTTTTTT. The V call is TRBV5-6, the J call TRBJ1-4, with 9 bases lining up with TRBD1. Germline assignment: CDR1 SGHDT and CDR2 YYEEEE. The V gene end was trimmed by 5 bases and the J gene end by 7 bases; junction bases not matched to a gene: 9. The CDR3 is 15 amino acids.

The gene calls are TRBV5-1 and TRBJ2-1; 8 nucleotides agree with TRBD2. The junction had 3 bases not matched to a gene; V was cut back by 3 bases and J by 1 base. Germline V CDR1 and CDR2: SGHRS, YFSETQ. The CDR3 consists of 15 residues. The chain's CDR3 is CASSSSGSSYNEQFF. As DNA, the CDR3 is TGCGCCAGCAGCTCCAGCGGGAGTTCCTACAATGAGCAGTTCTTC. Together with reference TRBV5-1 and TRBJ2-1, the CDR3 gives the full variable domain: KAGVTQTPRYLIKTRGQQVTLSCSPISGHRSVSWYQQTPGQGLQFLFEYFSETQRNKGNFPGRFSGRQFSNSRSEMNVSTLELGDSALYLCASSSSGSSYNEQFFGPGTRLTVL.

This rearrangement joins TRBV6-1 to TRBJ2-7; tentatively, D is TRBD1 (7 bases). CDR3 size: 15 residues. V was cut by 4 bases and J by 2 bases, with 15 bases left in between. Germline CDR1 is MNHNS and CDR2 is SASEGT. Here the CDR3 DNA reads TGTGCCAGCAGTGCCAGCCAGGGGGGACCCTACGAGCAGTACTTC. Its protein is CASSASQGGPYEQYF.

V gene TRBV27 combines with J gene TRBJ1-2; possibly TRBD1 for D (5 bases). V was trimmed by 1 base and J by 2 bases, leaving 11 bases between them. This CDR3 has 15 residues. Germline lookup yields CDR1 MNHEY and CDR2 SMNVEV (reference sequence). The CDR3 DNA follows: TGTGCCAGCAGTTTATTAGGGGCAGCCAACTATGGCTACACCTTC. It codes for CASSLLGAANYGYTF.

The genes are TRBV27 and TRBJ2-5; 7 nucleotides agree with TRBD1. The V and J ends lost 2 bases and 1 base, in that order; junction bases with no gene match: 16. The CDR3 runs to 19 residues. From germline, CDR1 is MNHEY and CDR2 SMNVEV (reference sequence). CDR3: CASSLGAWQGQQFQETQYF. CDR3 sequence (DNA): TGTGCCAGCAGTTTAGGAGCGTGGCAGGGACAGCAATTCCAAGAGACCCAGTACTTC.

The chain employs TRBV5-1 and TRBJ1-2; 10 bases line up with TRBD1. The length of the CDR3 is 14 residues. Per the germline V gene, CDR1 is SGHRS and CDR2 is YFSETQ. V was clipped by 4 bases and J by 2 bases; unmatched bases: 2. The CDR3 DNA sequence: TGCGCCAGCAGCGAGGGACAGGGGAACTATGGCTACACCTTC. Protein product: CASSEGQGNYGYTF.

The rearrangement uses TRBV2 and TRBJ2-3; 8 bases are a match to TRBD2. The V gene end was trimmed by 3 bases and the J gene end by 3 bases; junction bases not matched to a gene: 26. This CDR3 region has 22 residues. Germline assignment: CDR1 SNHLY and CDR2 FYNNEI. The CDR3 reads CASSDPGETVGEAGVRTDTQYF. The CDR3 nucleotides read TGTGCCAGCAGTGATCCGGGTGAAACGGTTGGAGAAGCGGGAGTTAGGACAGATACGCAGTATTTT. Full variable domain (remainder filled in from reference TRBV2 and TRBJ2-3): EPEVTQTPSHQVTQMGQEVILRCVPISNHLYFYWYRQILGQKVEFLVSFYNNEISEKSEIFDDQFSVERPDGSNFTLKIRSTKLEDSAMYFCASSDPGETVGEAGVRTDTQYFGPGTRLTVL.

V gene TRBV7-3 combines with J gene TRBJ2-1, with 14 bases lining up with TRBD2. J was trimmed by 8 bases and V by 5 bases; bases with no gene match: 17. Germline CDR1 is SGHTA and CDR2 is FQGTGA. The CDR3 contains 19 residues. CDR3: CASSPGPGLAGVMVHEQFF. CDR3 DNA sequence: TGTGCCAGCAGCCCGGGGCCGGGACTAGCGGGAGTGATGGTCCATGAGCAGTTCTTC. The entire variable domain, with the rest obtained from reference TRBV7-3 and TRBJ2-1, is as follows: GAGVSQTPSNKVTEKGKYVELRCDPISGHTALYWYRQSLGQGPEFLIYFQGTGAADDSGLPNDRFFAVRPEGSVSTLKIQRTERGDSAVYLCASSPGPGLAGVMVHEQFFGPGTRLTVL.

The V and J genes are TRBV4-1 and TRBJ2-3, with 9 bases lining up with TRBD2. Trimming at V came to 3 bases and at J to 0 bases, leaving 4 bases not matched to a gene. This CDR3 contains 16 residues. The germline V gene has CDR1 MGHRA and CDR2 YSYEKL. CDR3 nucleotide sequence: TGCGCCAGCAGCCAGCCCCTAGCGGGAAGCACAGATACGCAGTATTTT. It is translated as CASSQPLAGSTDTQYF.

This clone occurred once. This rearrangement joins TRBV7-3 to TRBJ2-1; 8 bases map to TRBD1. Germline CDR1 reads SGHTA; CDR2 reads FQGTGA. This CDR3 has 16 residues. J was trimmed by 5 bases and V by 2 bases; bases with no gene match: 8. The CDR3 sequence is CASSLGGRGQDNEQFF. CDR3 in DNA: TGTGCCAGCAGCTTAGGGGGCAGGGGGCAAGACAATGAGCAGTTCTTC.

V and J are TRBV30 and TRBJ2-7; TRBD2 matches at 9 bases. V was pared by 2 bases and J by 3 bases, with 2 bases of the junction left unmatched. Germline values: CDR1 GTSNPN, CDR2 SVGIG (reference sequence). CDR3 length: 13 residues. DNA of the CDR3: TGTGCCTGGAGTTCTAGCGGGAACTACGAGCAGTACTTC. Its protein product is CAWSSSGNYEQYF.

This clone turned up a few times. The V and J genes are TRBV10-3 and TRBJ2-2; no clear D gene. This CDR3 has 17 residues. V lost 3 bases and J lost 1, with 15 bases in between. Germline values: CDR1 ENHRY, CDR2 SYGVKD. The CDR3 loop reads CAISDNRHSQNTGELFF. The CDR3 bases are TGTGCCATCAGTGATAACCGGCACAGCCAGAACACCGGGGAGCTGTTTTTT.